These T cell receptor beta chains were read from a single sample in a study of CD8+CD57+ T cells in acquired aplastic anemia. Each CDR3 protein gets one entry after TCRdb re-called the reads with MiXCR. The sample holds just over 450,000 distinct CDR3 sequences, about a third seen once. Sequenced sample: sorted CD4+, CD8+, or CD8+CD57+ T cells (not recorded which) from PBMCs. These receptors came from a human donor with aplastic anemia. The CDR3 runs from the conserved cysteine through the conserved F or W. A D gene is named only where the DNA matches it firmly. Size tells how often a clone was seen (once, few, many) or the class of an expanded clone, and some rows leave it out.

NA	TRBV20-1	TRBJ1-2	many	CSASAGNYGYTF	TGCAGTGCTAGTGCAGGGAACTATGGCTACACCTTC
TRBD1	TRBV19	TRBJ1-2	NA	CASSQTGGFSYGYTF	TGTGCCAGCAGCCAAACAGGGGGCTTCAGCTATGGCTACACCTTC
TRBD1	TRBV5-4	TRBJ2-7	NA	CASSRSGQGYEQYF	TGTGCCAGCAGCCGATCGGGACAGGGTTACGAGCAGTACTTC
TRBD2	TRBV20-1	TRBJ2-7	NA	CSAKSSGSAGEREQYF	TGCAGTGCCAAATCTAGTGGGTCAGCGGGGGAGCGCGAGCAGTACTTC
NA	TRBV5-1	TRBJ1-6	many	CASSTGTFGSPLHF	TGCGCCAGCAGTACAGGGACTTTCGGTTCACCCCTCCACTTT
TRBD1	TRBV7-9	TRBJ2-7	once	CASSPEAGGSYEQYF	TGTGCCAGCAGCCCCGAGGCAGGGGGCTCCTACGAGCAGTACTTC
TRBD1	TRBV20-1	TRBJ1-1	NA	CSAGGGTGEMYRTEAFF	TGCAGTGCAGGCGGCGGAACAGGGGAAATGTATAGGACTGAAGCTTTCTTT
TRBD2	TRBV6-5	TRBJ2-1	few	CATQTLAGTNEQFF	TGTGCCACCCAAACACTAGCGGGCACGAATGAGCAGTTCTTC
TRBD1	TRBV5-1	TRBJ2-7	many	CASSSGQISTYEQYF	TGCGCCAGCAGCTCGGGACAGATCTCAACCTACGAGCAGTACTTC
NA	TRBV6-5	TRBJ2-7	many	CASSYSNDRSYEQYF	TGTGCCAGCAGTTACTCAAACGACAGGTCCTACGAGCAGTACTTC
NA	TRBV10-1	TRBJ2-7	NA	CASSYQGDLYEQYF	TGTGCCAGCAGTTATCAAGGGGATCTCTACGAGCAGTACTTC
TRBD2	TRBV20-1	TRBJ2-7	many	CSASAVAGSYEQYF	TGCAGTGCTAGTGCAGTAGCGGGCTCCTACGAGCAGTACTTC
TRBD2	TRBV20-1	TRBJ2-2	few	CSAYTGTSANTGELFF	TGCAGTGCCTATACCGGGACTAGCGCTAACACCGGGGAGCTGTTTTTT
NA	TRBV29-1	TRBJ1-1	NA	CSVVRGEAFF	TGCAGCGTTGTTAGGGGTGAAGCTTTCTTT
TRBD1	TRBV18	TRBJ1-6	few	CASSPKPGGSSPLHF	TGTGCCAGCTCACCGAAACCAGGGGGTAGTTCACCCCTCCACTTT
NA	TRBV12-3/TRBV12-4	TRBJ1-4	NA	CASSLTEKLFF	TGTGCCAGCAGTTTGACTGAAAAACTGTTTTTT
NA	TRBV30	TRBJ2-7	few	CAWSVTSYEQYF	TGTGCCTGGAGTGTAACCAGCTACGAGCAGTACTTC
TRBD1	TRBV6-1	TRBJ2-7	many	CASSEEGQGTYEQYF	TGTGCCAGCAGTGAAGAGGGACAGGGGACCTACGAGCAGTACTTC
NA	TRBV18	TRBJ1-6	NA	CASSRPDGNSPLHF	TGTGCCAGCTCACGACCAGATGGCAATTCACCCCTCCACTTT
TRBD1	TRBV10-3	TRBJ1-4	many	CAISETGGSSEKLFF	TGTGCCATCAGTGAGACAGGGGGCAGTAGTGAAAAACTGTTTTTT
TRBD2	TRBV12-3/TRBV12-4	TRBJ2-3	NA	CASSFRTSGTDTQYF	TGTGCCAGCAGTTTCAGGACTAGCGGCACAGATACGCAGTATTTT
NA	TRBV7-2	TRBJ1-2	many	CASSPSPYNYGYTF	TGTGCCAGCAGCCCTAGCCCTTACAACTATGGCTACACCTTC
NA	TRBV9	TRBJ2-7	few	CASSPHLRGDYGQYF	TGTGCCAGCAGCCCGCACCTCAGGGGAGACTACGGGCAGTACTTC
NA	TRBV11-2	TRBJ2-3	NA	CASSLGAREADTQYF	TGTGCCAGCAGCTTAGGAGCTAGAGAAGCAGATACGCAGTATTTT
NA	TRBV20-1	TRBJ1-4	few	CSASSGQGEKLFF	TGCAGTGCTAGTTCAGGGCAGGGTGAAAAACTGTTTTTT
NA	TRBV5-1	TRBJ1-1	few	CASSLVRGMDTEAFF	TGCGCCAGCAGCTTGGTTCGGGGCATGGACACTGAAGCTTTCTTT
NA	TRBV12-3/TRBV12-4	TRBJ1-2	NA	CASSVHAGTTYGYTF	TGTGCCAGCAGCGTCCACGCCGGGACCACCTATGGCTACACCTTC
TRBD1	TRBV27	TRBJ1-6	NA	CASSFQGAGSPLHF	TGTGCCAGCAGTTTTCAGGGGGCGGGTTCACCCCTCCACTTT
NA	TRBV11-2	TRBJ1-6	many	CASSLLGSTGSRSPLHF	TGTGCCAGCAGCTTATTGGGGAGCACAGGGTCTCGTTCACCCCTCCACTTT
TRBD1	TRBV3-1	TRBJ1-5	NA	CASSPRGRNQPQHF	TGTGCCAGCAGCCCCAGGGGGCGCAACCAGCCCCAGCATTTT
TRBD2	TRBV10-2	TRBJ2-3	many	CASRELSGRGTDTQYF	TGCGCCAGCAGGGAACTTAGCGGGAGAGGCACAGATACGCAGTATTTT
NA	TRBV11-1	TRBJ2-3	once	CASSHDLASSTDTQYF	TGTGCCAGCAGTCACGACCTAGCGAGCAGCACAGATACGCAGTATTTT